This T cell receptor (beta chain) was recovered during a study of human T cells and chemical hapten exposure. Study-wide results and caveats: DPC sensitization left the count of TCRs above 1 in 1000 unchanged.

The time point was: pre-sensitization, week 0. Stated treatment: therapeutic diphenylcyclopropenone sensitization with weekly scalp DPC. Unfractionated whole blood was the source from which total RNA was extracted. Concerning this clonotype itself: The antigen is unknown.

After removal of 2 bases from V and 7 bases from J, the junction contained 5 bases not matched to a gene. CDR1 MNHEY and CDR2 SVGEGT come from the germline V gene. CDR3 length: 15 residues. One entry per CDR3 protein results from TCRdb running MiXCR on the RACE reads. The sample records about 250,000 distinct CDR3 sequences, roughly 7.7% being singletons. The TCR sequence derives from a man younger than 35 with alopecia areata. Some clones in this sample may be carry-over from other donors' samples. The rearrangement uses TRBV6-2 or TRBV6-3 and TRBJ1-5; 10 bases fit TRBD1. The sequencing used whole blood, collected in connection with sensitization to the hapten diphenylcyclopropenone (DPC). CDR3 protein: CASSYTGQGRQPQHF. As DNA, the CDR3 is TGTGCCAGCAGTTACACGGGACAGGGGAGACAGCCCCAGCATTTT.